The 21 T cell receptor beta chains reported below all come from one sample, sequenced in a study of early T cells in non-severe SARS-CoV-2 infection. TCRdb fed the 5' RACE reads into MiXCR, producing one record per CDR3 protein. The sample records 60,000 or so distinct CDR3 sequences, over 9.5% being singletons. Sequencing input: whole blood. All receptors derive from an adult who was a healthcare worker with PCR-confirmed SARS-CoV-2 infection or an uninfected control (not recorded which).

V and J are TRBV28 and TRBJ1-4, with TRBD1 identical over 7 bases. J gave up 5 bases and V 6 bases, and 6 bases lay outside the gene matches. The CDR3 has 14 amino acids. Germline CDR1 MDHEN, CDR2 SYDVKM. CDR3 coding DNA: TGTGCCAGCAGCCCAGGGGGTCCCAATGAAAAACTGTTTTTT. Its protein is CASSPGGPNEKLFF.

Remarks on this clonotype: A read error may produce the germline difference seen at one junction end. The rearrangement uses TRBV6-6 and TRBJ1-5; D gene ambiguous. Germline V gives CDR1 MNHNY, CDR2 SVGAGI (reference sequence). The CDR3 runs to 15 residues. The CDR3 DNA follows: TGTGCCAGCCGTTATGGACCGATGATCAATCAGCCCCAGCATTTT. It specifies CASRYGPMINQPQHF.

This clonotype showed up many times. This chain links TRBV12-3 or TRBV12-4 with TRBJ1-6; D not resolved. V was pared by 5 bases and J by 14 bases, with 13 bases between. The CDR3 length is 12 residues. Here the CDR3 DNA reads TGTGCCAGCAGTCCCTTGGTTTTGGCCCTCCACTTT. This encodes CASSPLVLALHF.

This clonotype was detected only a few times. V usage is TRBV11-2 and J usage is TRBJ2-3; 8 nucleotides line up with TRBD2. CDR1 is SGHAT, CDR2 FQNNGV, per germline. This CDR3 spans 15 amino acids. The V gene end was trimmed by 5 bases and the J gene end by 2 bases; junction bases not matched to a gene: 6. CDR3 sequence reads: CASSRGAGVTDTQYF. In nucleotides, the CDR3 is TGTGCCAGCAGCCGGGGAGCGGGAGTCACAGATACGCAGTATTTT.

About this clonotype itself: This clone may be a read error of a much larger clone one base away. The J gene is TRBJ2-5, the V gene TRBV19; D is ambiguous. Germline CDR1 is LNHDA and CDR2 is SQIVND (reference sequence). The V gene lost 4 bases and the J gene lost 4 bases, with 19 bases spanning the gap. This CDR3 contains 16 residues. The CDR3 sequence: CASSTRARTPGETQYF. The CDR3 region has the DNA TGTGCCAGTAGTACCCGAGCCCGCACCCCCGGAGAGACCCAGTACTTC.

This clonotype showed up just a few times. The chain has TRBV2 and TRBJ1-1; TRBD1 might be the D (6 bases). The CDR3 sequence is 13 residues long. The germline gives CDR1 SNHLY, CDR2 FYNNEI. V dropped 6 bases and J dropped 6 bases, with 14 bases sitting between them. Here the CDR3 reads CASSQTGYSEAFF. DNA of the CDR3: TGTGCCAGCAGCCAAACAGGGTACTCTGAAGCTTTCTTT.

This clonotype appeared a few times. This rearrangement joins TRBV19 to TRBJ2-1, with 9 bases that match TRBD2. V was pared by 7 bases and J by 7 bases, with 5 bases of the junction left unmatched. The germline V gene has CDR1 LNHDA and CDR2 SQIVND (reference sequence). There are 13 residues in the CDR3. The CDR3 DNA follows: TGTGCCAGTAAACGACTAGCGGAGAATGAGCAGTTCTTC. Protein: CASKRLAENEQFF. Full variable domain (rest looked up from reference TRBV19 and TRBJ2-1): DGGITQSPKYLFRKEGQNVTLSCEQNLNHDAMYWYRQDPGQGLRLIYYSQIVNDFQKGDIAEGYSVSREKKESFPLTVTSAQKNPTAFYLCASKRLAENEQFFGPGTRLTVL.

The chain employs TRBV20-1 and TRBJ2-7; 10 bases map to TRBD2. CDR1 DFQATT and CDR2 SNEGSKA come from the germline V gene (reference sequence). Trimming removed 2 bases from V and 2 bases from J; junction bases left unmatched: 3. The CDR3 covers 14 residues. This chain's CDR3 is CSARRTSGPYEQYF. CDR3 coding DNA: TGCAGTGCTAGAAGGACTAGCGGTCCCTACGAGCAGTACTTC.

This chain joins TRBV20-1 and TRBJ2-7; no reliable D call. The CDR3 extends over 13 amino acids. V shed 1 base and J shed 4 bases, with 11 bases lying between them. CDR1 DFQATT and CDR2 SNEGSKA come from the germline V gene (reference sequence). CDR3 DNA: TGCAGTGCTAGAGGGGCGACAACGTACGAGCAGTACTTC. It specifies CSARGATTYEQYF.

The rearrangement uses TRBV10-3 and TRBJ2-7, with D maybe TRBD1 (5 bases). This CDR3 spans 12 amino acids. In germline, CDR1 is ENHRY, CDR2 SYGVKD. Trimming left V 4 bases short and J 3 bases short, with 7 bases between. CDR3 amino acids: CAISGTNYEQYF. In nucleotides, the CDR3 is TGTGCCATCAGTGGGACAAACTACGAGCAGTACTTC.

This clonotype was observed many times. The chain couples TRBV6-2 or TRBV6-3 to TRBJ2-1; 9 bases line up with TRBD1. The germline V gene has CDR1 MNHEY and CDR2 SVGEGT. Trimming removed 0 bases from V and 7 bases from J; junction bases left unmatched: 7. The CDR3 has 16 residues. The chain's CDR3 is CASSYSSGTGRNEQFF. Here the CDR3 DNA reads TGTGCCAGCAGTTACTCATCCGGGACAGGGAGGAATGAGCAGTTCTTC.

This clonotype was observed at least ten times. V gene TRBV12-3 or TRBV12-4 combines with J gene TRBJ2-3; 7 nucleotides match TRBD2. The CDR3 contains 15 residues. V lost 2 bases and J lost 3; bases outside the gene matches: 5. The chain's CDR3 is CASSLKGGSTDTQYF. Written as DNA, the CDR3 is TGTGCCAGCAGTTTAAAGGGCGGGAGTACAGATACGCAGTATTTT.

The rearrangement joins TRBV6-6 to TRBJ2-7; a possible D gene is TRBD1 (6 bases). Trimming took off 4 bases at V and 3 bases at J, with 19 bases between the two ends. The CDR3 totals 16 residues. Per germline, CDR1 MNHNY and CDR2 SVGAGI (reference sequence). Written as DNA, the CDR3 is TGTGCCAGCAGTTCCCAACAGGGTTCGGGCTACTACGAGCAGTACTTC. It encodes CASSSQQGSGYYEQYF.

Concerning this clonotype itself: A clone one base away is much larger, so this may be a read error. The V and J genes are TRBV20-1 and TRBJ2-7, with D tentatively TRBD1 (5 bases). Per germline, CDR1 DFQATT and CDR2 SNEGSKA (reference sequence). Between the trimmed V and J ends, which lost 3 bases and 2 bases, there was a span of 14 bases. CDR3 size: 14 residues. CDR3 region: CSARVAGYAYEQYF. CDR3 bases: TGCAGTGCTAGGGTGGCAGGGTACGCCTACGAGCAGTACTTC.

This clonotype was counted ten times or more. The genes are TRBV29-1 and TRBJ1-1, with 11 bases that match TRBD1. V was pared by 5 bases and J by 4 bases, with 6 bases of the junction left unmatched. The germline gives CDR1 SQVTM, CDR2 ANQGSEA. This CDR3 region has 14 residues. The CDR3, as DNA: TGCAGCGTTACCTACGGGACAGGGGGCACTGAAGCTTTCTTT. It encodes CSVTYGTGGTEAFF.

In its sample, this clonotype was seen many times. The CDR3 coding sequence is TGTGCCACCCACAGGGGACAGGGGGAGCTGTTTTTT. The encoded protein is CATHRGQGELFF. This chain uses TRBV19 with TRBJ2-2; 7 bases map to TRBD1. The CDR3 sequence is 12 residues long. CDR1 and CDR2 from the germline V gene are LNHDA and SQIVND (reference sequence). With V trimmed by 10 bases and J by 8 bases, 7 bases remained unmatched. Full variable domain (remainder filled in from reference TRBV19 and TRBJ2-2): DGGITQSPKYLFRKEGQNVTLSCEQNLNHDAMYWYRQDPGQGLRLIYYSQIVNDFQKGDIAEGYSVSREKKESFPLTVTSAQKNPTAFYLCATHRGQGELFFGEGSRLTVL.

At least ten counts were recorded for this clonotype. The chain combines TRBV20-1 with TRBJ1-4, with a tentative D call TRBD1 (6 bases). The CDR3 length is 17 residues. The germline gives CDR1 DFQATT, CDR2 SNEGSKA (reference sequence). V lost 2 bases, J lost 7 bases, and 23 bases lay in between. CDR3 in amino acids: CSARTGASGVYGEKLFF. CDR3 DNA: TGCAGTGCTAGAACGGGGGCTTCTGGGGTTTACGGTGAAAAACTGTTTTTT.

This clonotype was counted at least ten times. The rearrangement uses TRBV7-9 and TRBJ2-5; 7 bases fit TRBD2. CDR3 length: 15 amino acids. The junction had 9 bases not matched to a gene; V was cut back by 3 bases and J by 5 bases. CDR1 and CDR2 (germline): SEHNR, FQNEAQ (reference sequence). CDR3 DNA: TGTGCCAGCAGCTTTCTCACGGGGGGAGGGGAGACCCAGTACTTC. Its protein is CASSFLTGGGETQYF. The variable domain in full, completed from reference TRBV7-9 and TRBJ2-5, reads DTGVSQNPRHKITKRGQNVTFRCDPISEHNRLYWYRQTLGQGPEFLTYFQNEAQLEKSRLLSDRFSAERPKGSFSTLEIQRTEQGDSAMYLCASSFLTGGGETQYFGPGTRLLVL.

This clonotype was counted ten times or more. The chain uses TRBV6-1 and TRBJ1-4; no reliable D call. The CDR3 has 14 amino acids. CDR1 MNHNS and CDR2 SASEGT come from the germline V gene. Trimming took 7 bases from V and 8 from J, leaving 17 bases between them. Here the CDR3 DNA reads TGTGCCAGCAAGGTTATGGCCGCCTCCGAAAAACTGTTTTTT. Translating gives CASKVMAASEKLFF.

The chain employs TRBV28 and TRBJ2-1, with 16 positions matching TRBD2. The CDR3 spans 20 residues. Germline V gives CDR1 MDHEN, CDR2 SYDVKM. The ends lost 11 bases at V and 7 bases at J; junction bases unmatched: 23. The CDR3 DNA is TGTGCCCCCTACCCTACCGGGGGACTAGCGGGAGGGCCCTCGGGAAATGAGCAGTTCTTC. It translates to CAPYPTGGLAGGPSGNEQFF.

This clonotype was recorded many times. V usage is TRBV20-1 and J usage is TRBJ2-7, with 12 nucleotides matching TRBD2. Per the germline V gene, CDR1 is DFQATT and CDR2 is SNEGSKA (reference sequence). V lost 0 bases, J lost 6 bases, and 9 bases stayed unmatched. The CDR3 loop spans 16 amino acids. The CDR3 protein is CSARDPGLAGTVEQYF. The CDR3 DNA reads TGCAGTGCTAGAGACCCCGGACTAGCGGGAACAGTCGAGCAGTACTTC.